The sample holds one count of the clone carrying this TCR beta chain. The sample originates from a study of technical replicates of blood from several donors. Sequencing was performed with immunoSEQ multiplex PCR; in TCRdb, only in-frame clones are kept and a portion is missing. The sample consists of 50,000 to 65,000 clones, around 92% of them appearing once. What was sequenced was PBMCs. This clonotype was sampled from a human donor in good health. Some clones in this sample may be carry-over from other donors' samples.

CDR3 loop: CAIGLRGQETQYF. The CDR3 region has the DNA TGTGCCATCGGCCTACGGGGTCAAGAGACCCAGTACTTC. This chain uses TRBV10-3 with TRBJ2-5; tentative D call: TRBD2 (5 bases). V shed 8 bases and J shed 2 bases, with 12 bases lying between them. Germline V lookup: CDR1 ENHRY, CDR2 SYGVKD. The CDR3 runs to 13 residues.